Shown below are 27 T cell receptor beta chains from a single sample sequenced in a study of blood T cell repertoires in COVID-19. The protocol was immunoSEQ multiplex PCR, while the TCRdb copy is restricted to in-frame clones and leaves out a portion. This table holds about 250,000 clones, roughly 88% found once. Sequencing input: peripheral blood. Receptor source: a woman aged 25 to 39 with COVID-19, enrolled during active disease.

The rearrangement links TRBV18 to TRBJ2-5; 11 nucleotides match TRBD2. The CDR3 runs to 15 residues. Trimming at V came to 8 bases and at J to 2 bases, leaving 7 bases not matched to a gene. Germline CDR1 and CDR2: KGHSH and LQKENI. The CDR3 here is CASARLAGPQETQYF. CDR3 DNA sequence: TGTGCCAGCGCGAGACTAGCGGGACCTCAAGAGACCCAGTACTTC.

The chain combines TRBV10-2 with TRBJ2-2; 14 nucleotides agree with TRBD2. J was trimmed by 10 bases and V by 3 bases; bases with no gene match: 4. This CDR3 is built from 15 residues. The germline CDR1 and CDR2 sequences are WSHSY and SAAADI. In DNA, the CDR3 is TGCGCCAGCAGTGACCGACTAGCGGGAGGGCAGGAGCTGTTTTTT. Translating gives CASSDRLAGGQELFF.

This clone was picked up one time. The chain uses TRBV10-1 and TRBJ2-2, with TRBD1 identical over 9 bases. Germline CDR1 and CDR2: WNHNN and SYGVQD (reference sequence). The J segment lost 5 bases and the V segment lost 5 bases, leaving 9 bases of the junction unmatched. This CDR3 region has 16 residues. The CDR3, as DNA: TGCGCCAGCAGTTCCGGACAGGGGAAAGGTACCGGGGAGCTGTTTTTT. This gives the protein CASSSGQGKGTGELFF.

This clone was counted once. The V and J genes are TRBV4-3 and TRBJ2-4; TRBD2 aligns across 11 bases. Losses at the gene ends were 0 bases for V and 2 bases for J; bases not matched to a gene: 9. CDR1 and CDR2 (germline): LGHNA, YSLEER. The CDR3 length is 19 residues. CDR3 nucleotide sequence: TGCGCCAGCAGCCAAGATGTACTAGCGGGAGACGGGTCCAAAAACATTCAGTACTTC. Protein: CASSQDVLAGDGSKNIQYF.

The chain joins TRBV11-2 to TRBJ1-1, with D maybe TRBD1 (5 bases). This CDR3 is built from 14 residues. CDR1 is SGHAT, CDR2 FQNNGV, per germline. With 1 base removed from V and 0 bases from J, the gap between germline ends came to 6 bases. CDR3 nucleotide sequence: TGTGCCAGCAGCTTAGGACAGCTGAACACTGAAGCTTTCTTT. Protein: CASSLGQLNTEAFF.

This chain uses TRBV9 with TRBJ1-2, with 7 nucleotides matching TRBD1. Germline V lookup: CDR1 SGDLS, CDR2 YYNGEE. The CDR3 spans 13 residues. V was clipped by 4 bases and J by 2 bases; unmatched bases: 2. CDR3 nucleotide sequence: TGTGCCAGCAGCAGGGGACAGAACTATGGCTACACCTTC. Protein: CASSRGQNYGYTF.

The gene calls are TRBV18 and TRBJ1-4; 8 nucleotides line up with TRBD1. The germline gives CDR1 KGHSH, CDR2 LQKENI. Trimming removed 3 bases from V and 5 bases from J; junction bases left unmatched: 2. This CDR3 region has 14 residues. The CDR3 spells CASSPGQENEKLFF. The CDR3 DNA follows: TGTGCCAGCTCACCGGGACAGGAGAATGAAAAACTGTTTTTT.

This chain joins TRBV19 and TRBJ2-1; 14 nucleotides agree with TRBD2. V trimming: 5 bases; J trimming: 6 bases; junction bases outside the gene matches: 6. Germline lookup yields CDR1 LNHDA and CDR2 SQIVND (reference sequence). CDR3 size: 16 residues. The CDR3 DNA reads TGTGCCAGTAGTCTTGGGACTAGCGGGGGTGGCAATGAGCAGTTCTTC. Translated: CASSLGTSGGGNEQFF.

As DNA, the CDR3 is TGTGCCAGCTCGGACAGGGTGAATGAAAAACTGTTTTTT. Protein product: CASSDRVNEKLFF. The chain couples TRBV18 to TRBJ1-4; 8 nucleotides align to TRBD1. The CDR3 spans 13 residues. Looked up from germline, CDR1 is KGHSH and CDR2 is LQKENI. Germline trimming cut 6 bases from V and 5 bases from J; bases unmatched to any gene: 2.

V usage is TRBV7-2 and J usage is TRBJ2-2, with 10 bases identical to TRBD1. The germline V gene has CDR1 SGHTA and CDR2 FQGNSA. Germline trimming cut 5 bases from V and 9 bases from J; bases unmatched to any gene: 6. The length of the CDR3 is 14 residues. The CDR3 coding sequence is TGTGCCAGCAGCACCGGGACAGGGGTCAGGGAGCTGTTTTTT. The encoded protein is CASSTGTGVRELFF.

The rearrangement links TRBV7-9 to TRBJ1-1, with a weak D call TRBD1 (5 bases). CDR3 length equals 14 residues. Trimming removed 1 base at V and 4 bases at J, with 10 bases between. CDR1 is SEHNR and CDR2 is FQNEAQ in the germline V gene (reference sequence). Written as DNA, the CDR3 is TGTGCCAGCAGCTTAGTCTCGGGGGGCACTGAAGCTTTCTTT. Translating it yields CASSLVSGGTEAFF.

V gene TRBV19 combines with J gene TRBJ2-1; TRBD2 matches at 12 bases. Germline CDR1 and CDR2: LNHDA and SQIVND (reference sequence). With V trimmed by 1 base and J by 9 bases, 10 bases remained unmatched. This CDR3 is 17 amino acids long. CDR3 sequence reads: CASSIGSLAGGRVEQFF. CDR3 DNA: TGTGCCAGTAGTATAGGGAGTCTAGCGGGGGGGAGAGTTGAGCAGTTCTTC.

The chain is built from TRBV11-2 and TRBJ2-1, with a possible D match to TRBD2 (6 bases). The CDR3 has 16 residues. From germline, CDR1 is SGHAT and CDR2 FQNNGV. The germline V and J ends were trimmed by 1 base and 4 bases, with 14 bases remaining between them. CDR3 DNA sequence: TGTGCCAGCAGCTTAGCGGGGGACTGGGTATACAATGAGCAGTTCTTC. It encodes CASSLAGDWVYNEQFF.

The chain joins TRBV6-1 to TRBJ2-5; 8 bases line up with TRBD1. The junction had 6 bases not matched to a gene; V was cut back by 6 bases and J by 0 bases. The CDR3 consists of 15 residues. CDR1 is MNHNS, CDR2 SASEGT, per germline. Written as DNA, the CDR3 is TGTGCCAGCAGGACAGGGGTGGGGTACCAAGAGACCCAGTACTTC. Protein sequence: CASRTGVGYQETQYF.

This chain links TRBV10-1 with TRBJ1-5, with D tentatively TRBD1 (5 bases). The germline gives CDR1 WNHNN, CDR2 SYGVQD (reference sequence). The V and J ends lost 0 bases and 0 bases respectively, with 9 bases between them. There are 16 residues in the CDR3. In DNA, the CDR3 is TGCGCCAGCAGTGAGTCCCAAGGGGATAGCAATCAGCCCCAGCATTTT. Protein product: CASSESQGDSNQPQHF.

This clone was recorded at least ten times. The chain is built from TRBV6-1 and TRBJ1-2, with D unresolved. The germline CDR1 and CDR2 sequences are MNHNS and SASEGT. V lost 0 bases and J 7 bases, leaving 15 bases between the germline ends. CDR3 size: 15 residues. The CDR3, as DNA: TGTGCCAGCAGTGAAGCGGCAGGCGCGGGATCTGGCTACACCTTC. It translates to CASSEAAGAGSGYTF.

J is TRBJ2-4 and V is TRBV11-2; 7 bases fit TRBD1. The CDR3 extends over 17 amino acids. J was trimmed by 0 bases and V by 5 bases; bases with no gene match: 10. Germline lookup yields CDR1 SGHAT and CDR2 FQNNGV. The CDR3 is CASSKPGQRLAKNIQYF. DNA of the CDR3: TGTGCCAGCAGCAAACCGGGACAGAGACTAGCCAAAAACATTCAGTACTTC.

The chain joins TRBV12-3 or TRBV12-4 to TRBJ2-1; the D gene is possibly TRBD1 (7 bases). The CDR3 is 13 amino acids. V lost 7 bases to trimming and J lost 4 bases, with 11 bases between them. The CDR3 is CASNAGQYNEQFF. The CDR3 region has the DNA TGTGCCAGCAACGCGGGACAGTACAATGAGCAGTTCTTC.

The chain uses TRBV19 and TRBJ2-2; perhaps TRBD1 as D (5 bases). The CDR3 covers 12 residues. V shed 6 bases and J shed 7 bases, with 9 bases lying between them. Germline V CDR1 and CDR2: LNHDA, SQIVND (reference sequence). DNA of the CDR3: TGTGCCAGTAGACAGGTGAACGGGGAGCTGTTTTTT. This sequence encodes CASRQVNGELFF.

V usage is TRBV30 and J usage is TRBJ1-6; D unresolved. Trimming cost V 7 bases and J 9 bases, with 7 bases left between them. Germline values: CDR1 GTSNPN, CDR2 SVGIG (reference sequence). The CDR3 consists of 10 residues. In nucleotides, the CDR3 is TGTGCCTTTGGGAGTTCACCCCTCCACTTT. Translated: CAFGSSPLHF.

The V call is TRBV18, the J call TRBJ1-2, with 9 bases fitting TRBD1. Germline-derived CDR1 and CDR2 are KGHSH and LQKENI. CDR3 length equals 16 residues. The trim removed 2 bases at V and 4 bases at J, leaving 8 bases unmatched. CDR3 residues: CASSPAVGQGAYGYTF. The CDR3 DNA reads TGTGCCAGCTCACCAGCCGTGGGACAGGGCGCCTATGGCTACACCTTC.

CDR3 in DNA: TGTGCCAGCAGAGAGGCTACAGGGACCGTTAATTCACCCCTCCACTTT. This codes for CASREATGTVNSPLHF. The rearrangement links TRBV7-2 to TRBJ1-6; the D gene is possibly TRBD1 (6 bases). Germline V gene lookup returns CDR1 SGHTA and CDR2 FQGNSA. The CDR3 covers 16 residues. V lost 6 bases to trimming and J lost 6 bases, with 18 bases between them.

V gene TRBV30 combines with J gene TRBJ1-4; tentative D call: TRBD1 (5 bases). The CDR3 spans 15 residues. Trimming pared 3 bases from V and 5 bases from J, leaving 16 bases between. The germline V gene has CDR1 GTSNPN and CDR2 SVGIG (reference sequence). CDR3 region: CAWSLGGRENEKLFF. The CDR3 coding sequence is TGTGCCTGGAGCTTGGGAGGCAGGGAGAATGAAAAACTGTTTTTT. Based on the CDR3 plus reference TRBV30 and TRBJ1-4, the full variable domain is SQTIHQWPATLVQPVGSPLSLECTVEGTSNPNLYWYRQAAGRGLQLLFYSVGIGQISSEVPQNLSASRPQDRQFILSSKKLLLSDSGFYLCAWSLGGRENEKLFFGSGTQLSVL.

The V and J genes are TRBV15 and TRBJ2-5; 10 nucleotides align to TRBD2. With V trimmed by 3 bases and J by 9 bases, 7 bases remained unmatched. This CDR3 region has 14 residues. Looked up from germline, CDR1 is LNHNV and CDR2 is YYDKDF (reference sequence). The CDR3 DNA is TGTGCCACCAGCAGTAGCGGGAGGCCGGTGGCCCAGTACTTC. This encodes CATSSSGRPVAQYF.

The chain carries TRBV3-1 (or the pseudogene TRBV3-2) and TRBJ2-4, with 7 bases matching TRBD2. The J segment lost 6 bases and the V segment lost 4 bases, leaving 9 bases of the junction unmatched. The germline V gene has CDR1 LGHDT and CDR2 YNNKEL (reference sequence). This CDR3 contains 15 residues. In nucleotides, the CDR3 is TGTGCCAGCAGCCGAAATTCGGGACTACTAAACATTCAGTACTTC. Translating gives CASSRNSGLLNIQYF.

The chain has TRBV24-1 and TRBJ2-1; D is uncertain. The ends were cut back, 10 bases at V and 3 bases at J, with 6 bases in the middle. Germline loops: CDR1 KGHDR, CDR2 SFDVKD. The CDR3 length is 11 residues. The CDR3 DNA is TGTGCCACGACATACTACAATGAGCAGTTCTTC. It encodes CATTYYNEQFF.

This clone was detected once. The chain has TRBV7-8 and TRBJ1-5, with D possibly matching TRBD1 (6 bases). This CDR3 contains 13 residues. The germline V gene has CDR1 SGHVS and CDR2 FQNEAQ. With 2 bases removed from V and 7 bases from J, the gap between germline ends came to 9 bases. The CDR3 sequence: CASSLYQGQPQHF. DNA for the CDR3: TGTGCCAGCAGCTTATACCAGGGGCAGCCCCAGCATTTT.